The source of this TCR beta chain is a study of blood T cell repertoires in COVID-19 (dated by TCRdb to 2018 to 2021). Notes on the research overall: Samples from collaborators originated in the United States, Italy and Spain and spanned both the acute and convalescent phases of COVID-19. The repertoires were made available in a free public database intended to serve as a resource for research on the immune response to SARS-CoV-2. Where available, HLA class I and class II types were taken from metadata supplied by the sample provider and were not determined by assay-based typing. Samples were obtained from the ongoing ImmuneRACE study (first 160 participants) and from about 1,300 subjects provided by 6 global collaborators. The prospective study material was composed of cDNA or gDNA derived from T cells, B-cell-depleted T cells, or PBMCs. The dataset comprised deeply sampled blood TCRbeta repertoires from subjects exposed to, actively infected with, or recovered from COVID-19. Sample metadata almost always included a de-identified subject ID, COVID-19 status, age in years and sex. Here is what the overall study found, with its caveats: The amount of clinical and demographic metadata varied by source and participant and was provided uncurated.

Note on this clone: The antigen this receptor binds is unknown. Within one base of it there is no much larger clone, and no base qualities were kept.

TCRbeta CDR3 regions were amplified from genomic DNA using the immunoSEQ Assay, a bias-controlled multiplex PCR. The paper's data handling went like this. The number of nucleated cells in each sample was estimated by amplification of reference gene primers within the assay. Sequence reads were collapsed and filtered to measure the absolute abundance of every unique TCRbeta CDR3 rearrangement. For each sample, productive Simpson clonality was calculated as the square root of Simpson's diversity index over productive rearrangements. Imported from immuneACCESS, the table was reduced by TCRdb to in-frame sequences with V and J called. These copies leave out some clones; in studies compared against another copy, an unresolved V gene accounts for under half, and the cause of the remainder is not known. V and J calls and clone size are copied from that table; D and trimming were computed from the DNA. The table for this sample lists 20,000 to 25,000 clones; 80% of them were counted only once. The ten largest make up about 13% of the sample.

Collaborating institutions collected whole blood in K2EDTA tubes following their own protocols. For TCRbeta analysis, collaborator samples were shipped as frozen whole blood, as isolated PBMCs, or as DNA extracted from either sample type. The origin of this receptor is a man between 60 and 75 years old with active COVID-19. Sequences were obtained from peripheral blood.

The DNA reads TGTGCCAGCAGTGGGCTAGCGGACCAAGAGACCCAGTACTTC. Its coded protein is CASSGLADQETQYF. The chain is made from TRBV2 and TRBJ2-5; 7 bases in the middle match TRBD2. Measured from the cysteine to the phenylalanine, the CDR3 is 14 residues long. Of the read, only the CDR3 DNA is kept; its 42 bases are in frame from base 1. Clipping removes 4 bases from V and 0 bases from J, with 2 as the unmatched junction base count. According to the germline V gene, CDR1 reads SNHLY and CDR2 reads FYNNEI.